The 21 T cell receptor beta chains presented below share a single source sample, sequenced in a study of PD-1 blockade in classical Hodgkin lymphoma. The protocol was immunoSEQ multiplex PCR, while the TCRdb copy is restricted to in-frame clones and leaves out a portion. The table has 57,000 or so clones, 70% to 90% seen once; the top ten hold around 12%. Each patient relapsed following autologous stem cell transplantation, and prior brentuximab vedotin exposure differed. The sequences come from peripheral blood mononuclear cells (PBMCs), collected at baseline. The source is a human donor with classical Hodgkin lymphoma.

J is TRBJ2-5 and V is TRBV14, with a tentative D call TRBD1 (6 bases). CDR3 length: 15 residues. Germline-derived CDR1 and CDR2 are SGHDN and FVKESK. Trimming shortened V by 3 bases and J by 4 bases, and 15 bases separated the two germline ends. DNA of the CDR3: TGTGCCAGCAGCCATACTTACAGGGCCCCAGAGACCCAGTACTTC. It translates to CASSHTYRAPETQYF.

The V call is TRBV7-9, the J call TRBJ2-2, with unresolved D. This CDR3 contains 14 residues. V gave up 5 bases and J gave up 3 bases, with 10 bases separating them. Germline V gene lookup returns CDR1 SEHNR and CDR2 FQNEAQ (reference sequence). The CDR3 loop is CASSLDTYTGELFF. The CDR3 region has the DNA TGTGCCAGCAGCCTTGACACTTACACCGGGGAGCTGTTTTTT.

This clone was recorded only once. The chain is built from TRBV6-5 and TRBJ2-5, with D tentatively TRBD1 (6 bases). Germline loops: CDR1 MNHEY, CDR2 SVGAGI. V was trimmed by 4 bases and J by 7 bases, leaving 16 bases between them. This CDR3 has 14 amino acids. In nucleotides, the CDR3 is TGTGCCAGCAGTTCCCCGTTGGGGGCAGGGACCCAGTACTTC. Translating gives CASSSPLGAGTQYF.

V usage is TRBV5-1 and J usage is TRBJ2-3, with unresolved D. Germline values: CDR1 SGHRS, CDR2 YFSETQ. The CDR3 is 14 residues long. The V end was cut by 0 bases, the J end by 3 bases, with 8 bases between. This chain's CDR3 is CASSLEVVTDTQYF. For the CDR3, the DNA is TGCGCCAGCAGCTTGGAGGTAGTAACAGATACGCAGTATTTT. Complete variable domain (other parts from reference TRBV5-1 and TRBJ2-3): KAGVTQTPRYLIKTRGQQVTLSCSPISGHRSVSWYQQTPGQGLQFLFEYFSETQRNKGNFPGRFSGRQFSNSRSEMNVSTLELGDSALYLCASSLEVVTDTQYFGPGTRLTVL.

This clone has only a few counts. This chain uses TRBV7-9 with TRBJ2-3; 11 bases fit TRBD2. This CDR3 is 18 amino acids long. Germline V gene data show CDR1 as SEHNR and CDR2 as FQNEAQ (reference sequence). Trimming took 5 bases from V and 2 from J; bases not matched to a gene: 12. This CDR3 reads CASSKRTSGSPYTDTQYF. DNA of the CDR3: TGTGCCAGCAGCAAAAGGACTAGCGGGTCTCCTTACACAGATACGCAGTATTTT.

CDR3 nucleotides: TGTGCCAGCAGCCCAAGGTATTCTGAAGCTTTCTTT. This encodes CASSPRYSEAFF. This chain links TRBV7-9 with TRBJ1-1; no reliable D call. The CDR3 spans 12 residues. CDR1 is SEHNR, CDR2 FQNEAQ, per germline (reference sequence). V lost 5 bases, J lost 6 bases, and 10 bases lay in between.

This clone was recorded once. The rearrangement joins TRBV6-5 to TRBJ2-5; 8 bases fit TRBD1. There are 15 residues in the CDR3. Germline values: CDR1 MNHEY, CDR2 SVGAGI. Trimming at V came to 2 bases and at J to 5 bases, leaving 7 bases not matched to a gene. CDR3 in amino acids: CASSYPIYRGETQYF. In DNA form, the CDR3 reads TGTGCCAGCAGTTACCCAATTTACAGGGGGGAGACCCAGTACTTC.

The chain combines TRBV2 with TRBJ2-7; 8 bases agree with TRBD2. V lost 3 bases to trimming and J lost 0 bases; unmatched junction nucleotides: 7. Germline V CDR1 and CDR2: SNHLY, FYNNEI. The CDR3 loop spans 16 amino acids. The CDR3 protein is CASSEGRAGDSYEQYF. DNA of the CDR3: TGTGCCAGCAGTGAGGGAAGAGCGGGGGACTCCTACGAGCAGTACTTC.

This chain connects TRBV7-9 to TRBJ2-2; D uncertain. V lost 5 bases, J lost 4 bases, and 17 bases lay in between. The CDR3 totals 16 residues. In germline, CDR1 is SEHNR, CDR2 FQNEAQ (reference sequence). The CDR3 protein is CASSPLGQSGTGELFF. Here the CDR3 DNA reads TGTGCCAGCAGCCCCCTTGGGCAGTCGGGCACCGGGGAGCTGTTTTTT.

This clone came up once. The rearrangement links TRBV11-2 to TRBJ1-5; TRBD1 matches at 8 bases. Germline V gene data show CDR1 as SGHAT and CDR2 as FQNNGV. V was pared by 4 bases and J by 9 bases, with 23 bases of the junction left unmatched. The CDR3 has 19 amino acids. This chain's CDR3 is CASSSSSLPDDRGSAPQHF. The CDR3 DNA reads TGTGCCAGCAGCTCTAGCTCCCTCCCCGACGACAGGGGTAGTGCGCCCCAGCATTTT.

V gene TRBV23-1 combines with J gene TRBJ1-6; D gene uncertain. TRBV23-1 is filed as an ORF, its function uncertain. Trimming cost V 8 bases and J 6 bases, with 14 bases left between them. This CDR3 has 14 amino acids. For the CDR3, the DNA is TGCGCCAGCGTACGGATGGGTCGTAATTCACCCCTCCACTTT. It codes for CASVRMGRNSPLHF.

The CDR3 sequence is CASSSSGGYEQYF. The CDR3 nucleotides are TGTGCCAGCAGTTCTAGCGGGGGGTACGAGCAGTACTTC. V usage is TRBV6-1 and J usage is TRBJ2-7, with 11 bases that match TRBD2. The CDR3 has 13 amino acids. Per the germline V gene, CDR1 is MNHNS and CDR2 is SASEGT. Trimming took 5 bases from V and 4 from J; bases not matched to a gene: 1.

This chain connects TRBV7-9 to TRBJ2-7, with D hard to call. Germline values: CDR1 SEHNR, CDR2 FQNEAQ (reference sequence). V was shortened by 1 base and J by 5 bases, with 3 bases between the two germline ends. The length of the CDR3 is 11 residues. CDR3 protein: CASSLGDEQYF. CDR3 nucleotides: TGTGCCAGCAGCTTAGGAGACGAGCAGTACTTC.

CDR3 region: CASSFRLANEQFF. In nucleotides, the CDR3 is TGTGCCAGCAGTTTCCGACTAGCTAATGAGCAGTTCTTC. V usage is TRBV28 and J usage is TRBJ2-1; 7 bases map to TRBD2. The CDR3 is 13 amino acids. Germline assignment: CDR1 MDHEN and CDR2 SYDVKM. The V and J ends lost 3 bases and 7 bases, in that order; junction bases with no gene match: 3.

This clone was detected once. The chain uses TRBV7-2 and TRBJ2-3, with 8 bases matching TRBD1. In germline, CDR1 is SGHTA, CDR2 FQGNSA. V lost 5 bases to trimming and J lost 3 bases; unmatched junction nucleotides: 10. The CDR3 consists of 16 residues. This CDR3 is CASSLGQGAATDTQYF. In nucleotides, the CDR3 is TGTGCCAGCAGCCTTGGCCAGGGGGCTGCGACAGATACGCAGTATTTT.

This clone has just one count. The chain has TRBV18 and TRBJ1-4; D perhaps matches TRBD1 (5 bases). This CDR3 region has 15 residues. With 3 bases removed from V and 0 bases from J, the gap between germline ends came to 8 bases. Germline V gene lookup returns CDR1 KGHSH and CDR2 LQKENI. The CDR3 is CASSPRGATNEKLFF. CDR3 nucleotides: TGTGCCAGCTCACCTCGGGGGGCAACTAATGAAAAACTGTTTTTT.

This chain connects TRBV6-6 to TRBJ1-2; D is ambiguous. Germline values: CDR1 MNHNY, CDR2 SVGAGI (reference sequence). This CDR3 is 16 amino acids long. The V end lost 2 bases, the J end lost 1 base, and 14 bases lay between the germline ends. The CDR3 nucleotides are TGTGCCAGCAGTTACCCGAAAACGACATTTAACTATGGCTACACCTTC. This encodes CASSYPKTTFNYGYTF.

The V gene is TRBV27, the J gene TRBJ1-2; TRBD1 is a possible D gene (6 bases). The V end lost 2 bases, the J end lost 5 bases, and 21 bases lay between the germline ends. The CDR3 has 17 residues. Germline V gene lookup returns CDR1 MNHEY and CDR2 SMNVEV (reference sequence). The CDR3 region is CASSLVGTILPGYGYTF. The CDR3 DNA is TGTGCCAGCAGTTTAGTCGGGACAATTCTCCCGGGGTATGGCTACACCTTC.

The J gene is TRBJ1-2, the V gene TRBV6-6; 9 positions match TRBD1. The V segment lost 6 bases and the J segment 8 bases; nucleotides outside the gene matches: 7. CDR1 is MNHNY, CDR2 SVGAGI, per germline (reference sequence). This CDR3 is built from 13 residues. The CDR3, as DNA: TGTGCCAGCAGCCCGAGGGGACAGGGCGGCTACACCTTC. It is translated as CASSPRGQGGYTF.

CDR3 sequence reads: CAWSSGTGYEQYF. The CDR3, as DNA: TGTGCCTGGAGTTCCGGGACAGGCTACGAGCAGTACTTC. The chain links TRBV30 to TRBJ2-7; 8 bases map to TRBD1. Germline CDR1 GTSNPN, CDR2 SVGIG (reference sequence). The length of the CDR3 is 13 residues. J gave up 3 bases and V 2 bases, and 3 bases lay outside the gene matches.

This clone was counted once. This chain uses TRBV11-1 with TRBJ2-5; 8 bases match TRBD1. Germline V CDR1 and CDR2: SGHAT, FQDESV (reference sequence). V shed 4 bases and J 3 bases; nucleotides not matched to a gene: 4. The CDR3 totals 14 residues. The DNA of the CDR3 is TGTGCCAGCAGCTGGATGACAGGGGAAGAGACCCAGTACTTC. Encoded protein: CASSWMTGEETQYF.